This TCR beta chain was obtained from a study of beta chain features in type 1 diabetes. Study as a whole: No patient-donor differences in age, gender, total cells or subset yield. Broader study findings: Shorter TCRB CDR3s, moderately but significantly so, marked every one of the four CD4+ subsets in Type 1 diabetes patients.

Trimming left V 10 bases short and J 3 bases short, with 12 bases between. The CDR3 is 13 amino acids. CDR1 is MGHDK and CDR2 is SYGVNS in the germline V gene. This clone is a singleton in its sample. The target antigen is unknown. The isolated RNA, all of it, was reverse transcribed, so expressed TCRB transcripts were what got sequenced. The data were produced by immunoSEQ multiplex PCR, yet TCRdb's version contains in-frame clones alone and is incomplete. The sample shows 900,000 or so clones, about a sixth of them seen only once. This sequence joins TRBV25-1 and TRBJ1-4; perhaps TRBD1 as D (5 bases). The sample taken for sequencing was naive CD4+ T cells from blood. The TCR sequence derives from a young woman in good health. CDR3: CANAGTSNEKLFF. CDR3 coding DNA: TGTGCCAACGCCGGGACCTCTAATGAAAAACTGTTTTTT.